A single sample is the source of the 4 T cell receptor beta chains below, sequenced in a study of cytomegalovirus exposure and HLA in healthy donors. Amplification used 60 Vbeta primers and 13 Jbeta primers. This table comes from immunoSEQ multiplex PCR, and its TCRdb copy is limited to in-frame clones, with some not included. The sample lists roughly 140,000 clones; just over 70% were seen once. The material sequenced was PBMCs. The receptor set was obtained from a woman aged 25 to 39 in good health and CMV-seronegative.

V gene TRBV5-5 combines with J gene TRBJ1-1; tentatively, D is TRBD1 (5 bases). This CDR3 has 12 residues. Per the germline V gene, CDR1 is SGHKS and CDR2 is YYEKEE (reference sequence). V was cut by 0 bases and J by 10 bases, with 10 bases left in between. The CDR3, as DNA: TGTGCCAGCAGCTTGGAGGGAAGGGGAGCTTTCTTT. It is translated as CASSLEGRGAFF. The whole variable domain, remainder taken from reference TRBV5-5 and TRBJ1-1, is DAGVTQSPTHLIKTRGQQVTLRCSPISGHKSVSWYQQVLGQGPQFIFQYYEKEERGRGNFPDRFSARQFPNYSSELNVNALLLGDSALYLCASSLEGRGAFFGQGTRLTVV.

The rearrangement links TRBV28 to TRBJ2-5; D is perhaps TRBD2 (6 bases). Trimming shortened V by 2 bases and J by 5 bases, and 12 bases separated the two germline ends. In germline, CDR1 is MDHEN, CDR2 SYDVKM. The CDR3 extends over 14 amino acids. In nucleotides, the CDR3 is TGTGCCAGCAGTTTAGTGCGGGGTTTTGAGACCCAGTACTTC. Amino acids: CASSLVRGFETQYF.

The gene calls are TRBV18 and TRBJ1-1, with 9 bases lining up with TRBD1. Losses at the gene ends were 6 bases for V and 0 bases for J; bases not matched to a gene: 8. Germline loops: CDR1 KGHSH, CDR2 LQKENI. This CDR3 is built from 16 residues. In DNA form, the CDR3 reads TGTGCCAGCTCGGAACAGGGGGCGGTTTTGAACACTGAAGCTTTCTTT. Its protein product is CASSEQGAVLNTEAFF.

J is TRBJ2-5 and V is TRBV5-1, with D perhaps TRBD2 (6 bases). There are 14 residues in the CDR3. Germline values: CDR1 SGHRS, CDR2 YFSETQ. V lost 0 bases, J lost 6 bases, and 12 bases lay in between. The DNA for the CDR3 is TGCGCCAGCAGCTTGGGCGGGGAGATGAAGACCCAGTACTTC. Protein: CASSLGGEMKTQYF.